This TCR beta chain was captured in a study of naive and memory T cell subsets. Overall study results and limits: In naive cells, over 90% of TCR sequences were seen only once. Especially in CD8 cells, naive repertoires contained a few larger clonotypes, possibly CD45RA-re-expressing memory cells.

Two oligonucleotides, mixed equimolar, formed the beta constant-region primer covering TRBC1 and TRBC2. Nested alpha and beta constant-region primers with the SP2 primer drove four PCR rounds on ligated cDNA. TCRdb reanalysed the UMI-ligation and nested PCR reads using MiXCR and keeps one entry per CDR3 protein. Found here are around 140,000 distinct CDR3 sequences, approximately 24% of them singletons; the top ten hold about 0.11%. Worth noting for this clonotype: Its antigen is undetermined.

Cells stained for CD3, CD4, CD8, CD45RA and CD27 were sorted into four subsets. This CDR3 spans 14 amino acids. Trimming shortened V by 5 bases and J by 6 bases, and 14 bases separated the two germline ends. Germline CDR1 reads SEHNR; CDR2 reads FQNEAQ (reference sequence). The rearrangement links TRBV7-9 to TRBJ2-1; D is unclear. This sequence was found in a human donor in good health. What was sequenced was naive CD4+ T cells from blood. CDR3 DNA: TGTGCCAGCAGCCCCATCGCTAGGTCCAATGAGCAGTTCTTC. Its protein product is CASSPIARSNEQFF.